The clone carrying this TCR beta chain is a singleton in its sample. These data come from a study of blood T cell repertoires in COVID-19. The overall study: Acute and convalescent COVID-19 specimens originated in the United States, Italy and Spain. PBMCs, B-cell-depleted T cells, or T cells were the source of the cDNA or gDNA that made up the material.

Original handling: Amplification of reference gene primers was used by the study to estimate nucleated cell counts. Some clones are missing from TCRdb's copy, which holds only in-frame ones; the method was immunoSEQ multiplex PCR. D and trimming were read from the DNA, whereas the V and J calls and clone size are those reported in that table. The data contain approximately 110,000 clones, over 75% of them seen just once; the ten biggest clones take up 20% to 25%. V lost 2 bases, J lost 2 bases, and 4 bases lay in between. The CDR3 length is 12 residues. Germline assignment: CDR1 MDHEN and CDR2 SYDVKM.

Sequenced sample: peripheral blood. The chain uses TRBV28 and TRBJ2-7; D uncertain. This clonotype was sampled from a man between 65 and 85 years old with active or convalescent COVID-19. The chain's CDR3 is CASSLNTYEQYF. The DNA for the CDR3 is TGTGCCAGCAGTTTAAACACCTACGAGCAGTACTTC.